A single sample gave rise to the 26 T cell receptor beta chains below, sequenced in a study of shared clonotypes between healthy human individuals. CD45RO negativity and positive selection for CCR7 defined naive CD8 cells, a population that excluded terminally differentiated effector memory CD45RA+ cells. Sequencing was performed with immunoSEQ multiplex PCR; in TCRdb, only in-frame clones are kept and a portion is missing. The data contain some 2 million clones, about 95% of them seen just once; the ten biggest clones take up about 1.1%. The sample consisted of naive CD8+ T cells sorted from blood. These receptor sequences come from a man between 18 and 35 years old in good health.

DNA for the CDR3: TGTGCCAGCAGCAGACGTACAAACCAAGAGACCCAGTACTTC. This encodes CASSRRTNQETQYF. The V call is TRBV5-8, the J call TRBJ2-5, with unresolved D. Germline assignment: CDR1 SGHTS and CDR2 YDEGEE. V shed 4 bases and J shed 0 bases, with 10 bases lying between them. CDR3 size: 14 residues.

This clone turned up a few times. The rearrangement joins TRBV6-5 to TRBJ1-2; tentative D call: TRBD1 (6 bases). CDR1 is MNHEY and CDR2 is SVGAGI in the germline V gene. V shed 5 bases and J shed 7 bases, with 11 bases lying between them. CDR3 length equals 12 residues. The DNA of the CDR3 is TGTGCCAGCAGTCTACAGGGAGTTGGCTACACCTTC. Translated: CASSLQGVGYTF.

Of note for this clone: The identical CDR3 is also encoded by other nucleotide sequences in the sample. The V call is TRBV9, the J call TRBJ2-1; a weak D match, TRBD2 (6 bases). The V and J ends lost 0 bases and 8 bases respectively, with 12 bases between them. Germline V lookup: CDR1 SGDLS, CDR2 YYNGEE. This CDR3 contains 14 residues. CDR3 protein: CASSVAGSGDEQFF. The CDR3 bases are TGTGCCAGCAGCGTAGCGGGTAGCGGCGATGAGCAGTTCTTC.

This sequence joins TRBV13 and TRBJ1-1; D not resolved. This CDR3 region has 15 residues. V gave up 0 bases and J gave up 1 base, with 9 bases separating them. Germline V gene lookup returns CDR1 PRHDT and CDR2 FYEKMQ (reference sequence). DNA for the CDR3: TGTGCCAGCAGCTTAGGCTTCGACGGGAACACTGAAGCTTTCTTT. Amino acids: CASSLGFDGNTEAFF.

The chain carries TRBV27 and TRBJ2-3; TRBD1 matches 8 bases. With 2 bases clipped from V and 14 bases from J, the junction kept 12 bases outside the gene matches. Germline V gene lookup returns CDR1 MNHEY and CDR2 SMNVEV (reference sequence). There are 14 residues in the CDR3. The CDR3 bases are TGTGCCAGCAGTTTAATACCTTCAGGGGGCGTGTGGTATTTT. Protein product: CASSLIPSGGVWYF.

The chain recombines TRBV14 with TRBJ1-1; D gene ambiguous. With 0 bases removed from V and 6 bases from J, the gap between germline ends came to 14 bases. Looked up from germline, CDR1 is SGHDN and CDR2 is FVKESK. The CDR3 totals 15 residues. The CDR3 DNA reads TGTGCCAGCAGCCAAGATGGGCCCATGGTCTCTGAAGCTTTCTTT. It specifies CASSQDGPMVSEAFF.

The chain links TRBV4-1 to TRBJ1-1; the D gene is possibly TRBD1 (6 bases). V lost 4 bases, J lost 10 bases, and 13 bases lay in between. In germline, CDR1 is MGHRA, CDR2 YSYEKL. The CDR3 contains 12 residues. DNA of the CDR3: TGCGCCAGCAGCCGAGCAACAGGGAGAGCTTTCTTT. It encodes CASSRATGRAFF.

The chain recombines TRBV6-5 with TRBJ2-7, with TRBD1 matching 8 bases. CDR3 length: 15 residues. The germline CDR1 and CDR2 sequences are MNHEY and SVGAGI. With V trimmed by 4 bases and J by 0 bases, 5 bases remained unmatched. In DNA, the CDR3 is TGTGCCAGCAGTTTAGGACAGGGTTACTCCTACGAGCAGTACTTC. It translates to CASSLGQGYSYEQYF.

This clone was counted a few times. The chain uses TRBV27 and TRBJ2-1; D gene ambiguous. Trimming took off 5 bases at V and 3 bases at J, with 8 bases between the two ends. The V gene's germline CDR1 is MNHEY and CDR2 SMNVEV (reference sequence). The CDR3 extends over 13 amino acids. CDR3 bases: TGTGCCAGCAGTATGGACCACTACAATGAGCAGTTCTTC. Protein product: CASSMDHYNEQFF.

V usage is TRBV5-6 and J usage is TRBJ2-7, with TRBD1 as a possible D gene (5 bases). In germline, CDR1 is SGHDT, CDR2 YYEEEE. V lost 0 bases and J 1 base, leaving 11 bases between the germline ends. The CDR3 is 15 residues long. The CDR3 protein is CASSLEMGLSYEQYF. The CDR3 DNA reads as TGTGCCAGCAGCTTGGAAATGGGGCTATCCTACGAGCAGTACTTC.

Turning to this clone: Distinct nucleotide sequences in the sample also encode this CDR3. V gene TRBV29-1 combines with J gene TRBJ2-7, with TRBD1 matching 7 bases. This CDR3 is 11 amino acids long. After removal of 5 bases from V and 3 bases from J, the junction contained 1 base not matched to a gene. Germline CDR1 reads SQVTM; CDR2 reads ANQGSEA. DNA of the CDR3: TGCAGCGTTAGGGACAGCTACGAGCAGTACTTC. This codes for CSVRDSYEQYF.

The chain combines TRBV28 with TRBJ2-5, with 7 bases identical to TRBD1. CDR1 MDHEN and CDR2 SYDVKM come from the germline V gene. Trimming cost V 6 bases and J 0 bases; bases outside gene matches: 10. The CDR3 consists of 16 residues. In nucleotides, the CDR3 is TGTGCCAGCAGGAAAACAGGGGTCGGATACCAAGAGACCCAGTACTTC. This translates into CASRKTGVGYQETQYF.

On this clone itself: In the same sample, other DNA sequences code for this CDR3. The gene calls are TRBV6-5 and TRBJ2-7; 7 bases match TRBD1. The CDR3 runs to 13 residues. Germline V gene data show CDR1 as MNHEY and CDR2 as SVGAGI. Trimming cost V 1 base and J 4 bases; bases outside gene matches: 1. The CDR3 is CASSYLQGYEQYF. The CDR3 region has the DNA TGTGCCAGCAGTTACTTACAGGGGTACGAGCAGTACTTC.

This clone was detected only once. The sample has other DNA sequences that encode this CDR3 too. The rearrangement uses TRBV4-1 and TRBJ2-7; TRBD1 matches 7 bases. Germline V gene lookup returns CDR1 MGHRA and CDR2 YSYEKL. With 1 base clipped from V and 1 base from J, the junction kept 4 bases outside the gene matches. The CDR3 length is 15 residues. The DNA of the CDR3 is TGCGCCAGCAGCCAAGGACAGGGTCGGTCCTACGAGCAGTACTTC. As protein: CASSQGQGRSYEQYF.

To note about this clone: This sample includes further DNA sequences coding for the same CDR3. This sequence joins TRBV7-6 and TRBJ2-1, with 8 bases aligning to TRBD2. Germline-derived CDR1 and CDR2 are SGHVS and FNYEAQ. The V and J ends lost 2 bases and 8 bases, in that order; junction bases with no gene match: 2. This CDR3 comprises 13 residues. In nucleotides, the CDR3 is TGTGCCAGCAGCTTATCCGGGGGGGATGAGCAGTTCTTC. It encodes CASSLSGGDEQFF.

The genes are TRBV11-2 and TRBJ2-5; 12 positions agree with TRBD2. The CDR3 is 16 amino acids. Germline CDR1 and CDR2: SGHAT and FQNNGV. J was trimmed by 2 bases and V by 5 bases; bases with no gene match: 6. CDR3 DNA: TGTGCCAGCAGCCAAAGACTAGCGGGAGAACAAGAGACCCAGTACTTC. This gives the protein CASSQRLAGEQETQYF.

The chain recombines TRBV9 with TRBJ1-1; D not certain. Trimming cost V 1 base and J 3 bases, with 13 bases left between them. This CDR3 contains 15 residues. CDR1 SGDLS and CDR2 YYNGEE come from the germline V gene. CDR3 bases: TGTGCCAGCAGCGTAATCCCAGGACTGGACACTGAAGCTTTCTTT. Its protein product is CASSVIPGLDTEAFF.

This chain joins TRBV4-1 and TRBJ1-2; D uncertain. Deletions cut 1 base from V and 0 bases from J, with 12 bases between. In germline, CDR1 is MGHRA, CDR2 YSYEKL. CDR3 length: 16 amino acids. CDR3 nucleotides: TGCGCCAGCAGCCAAGGACCGTCGATGACTAACTATGGCTACACCTTC. This codes for CASSQGPSMTNYGYTF.

The chain couples TRBV4-3 to TRBJ2-7, with 9 nucleotides matching TRBD2. The V segment lost 3 bases and the J segment 1 base; nucleotides outside the gene matches: 4. The CDR3 loop spans 15 amino acids. The germline V gene has CDR1 LGHNA and CDR2 YSLEER. CDR3 in DNA: TGCGCCAGCAGCCAGCTTCTAGCGGGGTCCTACGAGCAGTACTTC. Encoded protein: CASSQLLAGSYEQYF.

The chain combines TRBV27 with TRBJ2-6; D not resolved. Germline assignment: CDR1 MNHEY and CDR2 SMNVEV (reference sequence). V dropped 3 bases and J dropped 4 bases, with 13 bases sitting between them. The CDR3 spans 16 residues. CDR3 region: CASSFIGQEGANVLTF. In DNA, the CDR3 is TGTGCCAGCAGTTTCATTGGCCAGGAAGGGGCCAACGTCCTGACTTTC.

This chain connects TRBV27 to TRBJ2-5; D unresolved. Between the trimmed V and J ends, which lost 1 base and 1 base, there was a span of 10 bases. The CDR3 consists of 15 residues. The V gene's germline CDR1 is MNHEY and CDR2 SMNVEV (reference sequence). The CDR3 sequence is CASSLFSGAQETQYF. CDR3 sequence (DNA): TGTGCCAGCAGTTTATTCTCAGGTGCCCAAGAGACCCAGTACTTC.

The rearrangement uses TRBV19 and TRBJ2-1; tentative D call: TRBD1 (6 bases). In germline, CDR1 is LNHDA, CDR2 SQIVND (reference sequence). The CDR3 extends over 18 amino acids. Trimming removed 0 bases at V and 4 bases at J, with 19 bases between. CDR3 nucleotide sequence: TGTGCCAGTAGTATAGATCTTGAGGTGACGGACAGATACAATGAGCAGTTCTTC. The encoded protein is CASSIDLEVTDRYNEQFF.

The chain combines TRBV7-9 with TRBJ1-1; D remains unclear. The CDR3 contains 15 residues. The V and J ends lost 5 bases and 1 base respectively, with 14 bases between them. CDR1 SEHNR and CDR2 FQNEAQ come from the germline V gene (reference sequence). CDR3 amino acids: CASSQYEGWNTEAFF. The CDR3 DNA reads TGTGCCAGCAGCCAATATGAAGGATGGAACACTGAAGCTTTCTTT.

The rearrangement uses TRBV29-1 and TRBJ2-7, with TRBD1 identical over 7 bases. Per germline, CDR1 SQVTM and CDR2 ANQGSEA. The CDR3 extends over 13 amino acids. V lost 1 base and J lost 4; bases outside the gene matches: 4. CDR3 residues: CSVEGQGEYEQYF. The CDR3 coding sequence is TGCAGCGTTGAAGGTCAGGGGGAGTACGAGCAGTACTTC.

The chain joins TRBV27 to TRBJ2-3, with 7 positions matching TRBD1. There are 18 residues in the CDR3. The trim removed 4 bases at V and 0 bases at J, leaving 13 bases unmatched. From germline, CDR1 is MNHEY and CDR2 SMNVEV (reference sequence). The CDR3 DNA reads TGTGCCAGCAGTTCACGGGACAGTAGATTCACTAGCACAGATACGCAGTATTTT. Translating gives CASSSRDSRFTSTDTQYF.

This chain connects TRBV28 to TRBJ2-3; no clear D gene. The CDR3 totals 15 residues. V was trimmed by 5 bases and J by 0 bases, leaving 12 bases between them. CDR1 is MDHEN, CDR2 SYDVKM, per germline. In nucleotides, the CDR3 is TGTGCCAGCAGTACTACCTACGACAGCACAGATACGCAGTATTTT. Translated, it gives CASSTTYDSTDTQYF.